The 30 T cell receptor beta chains listed next were all sequenced from one sample in a study of blood T cell repertoires in COVID-19 (dated by TCRdb to the early 2020s). To prepare the library, the immunoSEQ multiplex PCR assay was applied. The clones in this table, taken by TCRdb from immuneACCESS, are in-frame only. Not every clone is retained; where verified, under half of the shortfall comes from an unresolved V gene, and the cause of the rest is unknown. For this sample the table gives about 150,000 clones, of which approximately 81% were detected only once. Of the sample, nearly 8% falls within the top ten clones. The sequencing sample was made of PBMCs or T cells enriched from blood (not recorded which). All receptors derive from a woman aged 45-65 years who had recovered from COVID-19.

The CDR3 nucleotides read TGCGCCAGCAGCTTGAGGGATCGGGGAACTGGCACAGATACGCAGTATTTT. It encodes CASSLRDRGTGTDTQYF. The chain is built from TRBV5-1 and TRBJ2-3, with D perhaps TRBD2 (5 bases). Germline CDR1 is SGHRS and CDR2 is YFSETQ. The CDR3 has 17 amino acids. Trimming cost V 1 base and J 1 base, with 16 bases left between them.

The gene calls are TRBV18 and TRBJ2-1; the D is unclear. V gave up 6 bases and J gave up 0 bases, with 9 bases separating them. The CDR3 consists of 14 residues. Germline V gives CDR1 KGHSH, CDR2 LQKENI. The DNA for the CDR3 is TGTGCCAGCTCTGAACTGAGCTCCTACAATGAGCAGTTCTTC. It encodes CASSELSSYNEQFF.

This clone occurred once. The chain links TRBV7-3 to TRBJ2-3; 9 nucleotides match TRBD1. Germline V gives CDR1 SGHTA, CDR2 FQGTGA. Trimming removed 4 bases from V and 3 bases from J; junction bases left unmatched: 5. This CDR3 has 15 residues. CDR3 coding DNA: TGTGCCAGCAGCTCCACAGGGGGCCGTACAGATACGCAGTATTTT. It yields the protein CASSSTGGRTDTQYF.

As DNA, the CDR3 is TGTGCCAGCAGTTTGGGGGACAGGGTTGGACAGACCCAGTACTTC. Amino acid sequence: CASSLGDRVGQTQYF. The genes are TRBV28 and TRBJ2-5; TRBD1 matches 9 bases. Germline trimming cut 3 bases from V and 6 bases from J; bases unmatched to any gene: 8. The CDR3 spans 15 residues. CDR1 and CDR2 (germline): MDHEN, SYDVKM.

This clone is a singleton in its sample. The chain uses TRBV3-1 (or the pseudogene TRBV3-2) and TRBJ1-6; tentative D call: TRBD1 (6 bases). Germline lookup yields CDR1 LGHDT and CDR2 YNNKEL (reference sequence). V was shortened by 5 bases and J by 6 bases, with 11 bases between the two germline ends. This CDR3 is 14 amino acids long. In nucleotides, the CDR3 is TGTGCCAGCAGCGGGGGCAGTTCTAATTCACCCCTCCACTTT. This translates into CASSGGSSNSPLHF.

The V and J genes are TRBV7-9 and TRBJ2-3; 9 bases agree with TRBD1. This CDR3 has 16 amino acids. The germline V gene has CDR1 SEHNR and CDR2 FQNEAQ (reference sequence). V shed 5 bases, J shed 4 bases, and the junction held 10 bases outside the gene matches. The CDR3 region has the DNA TGTGCCAGCAGCCCTCCGGACAGGGGTTGGTCAGATACGCAGTATTTT. Translation: CASSPPDRGWSDTQYF.

The chain is built from TRBV3-1 (or the pseudogene TRBV3-2) and TRBJ2-7, with D perhaps matching TRBD1 (5 bases). The V end was cut by 3 bases, the J end by 3 bases, with 9 bases between. This CDR3 comprises 13 residues. Germline CDR1 reads LGHDT; CDR2 reads YNNKEL (reference sequence). This chain's CDR3 is CASSQLQDYEQYF. The CDR3 DNA follows: TGTGCCAGCAGCCAGCTACAGGACTACGAGCAGTACTTC.

The V gene is TRBV12-3 or TRBV12-4, the J gene TRBJ2-4, with TRBD2 as a possible D gene (5 bases). V dropped 6 bases and J dropped 8 bases, with 14 bases sitting between them. This CDR3 comprises 13 residues. The CDR3 spells CASSLGREHIQYF. The CDR3 coding sequence is TGTGCCAGCAGCCTGGGTAGGGAGCACATTCAGTACTTC.

With respect to this clone: Germline is not matched at one junction end, which may reflect a read error. This chain links TRBV5-6 with TRBJ1-1; 9 bases agree with TRBD1. From germline, CDR1 is SGHDT and CDR2 YYEEEE. This CDR3 contains 14 residues. CDR3 sequence reads: CASRLGQGGTEAFF. CDR3 sequence (DNA): TGTGCCAGCAGGTTGGGACAGGGTGGCACTGAAGCTTTCTTT.

The chain carries TRBV9 and TRBJ2-5; the match to TRBD1 covers 8 bases. Germline V lookup: CDR1 SGDLS, CDR2 YYNGEE. V shed 0 bases, J shed 5 bases, and the junction held 6 bases outside the gene matches. This CDR3 has 15 residues. CDR3 protein: CASSVGTGLVETQYF. The CDR3, as DNA: TGTGCCAGCAGCGTAGGGACAGGGTTGGTCGAGACCCAGTACTTC.

The gene calls are TRBV4-1 and TRBJ2-1, with TRBD2 matching 11 bases. Losses at the gene ends were 2 bases for V and 8 bases for J; bases not matched to a gene: 8. The CDR3 loop spans 16 amino acids. The germline V gene encodes CDR1 MGHRA and CDR2 YSYEKL. The CDR3 here is CASSQTGLAVFDEQFF. In DNA, the CDR3 is TGCGCCAGCAGCCAAACGGGACTAGCGGTTTTCGATGAGCAGTTCTTC.

The chain has TRBV21-1 and TRBJ2-7; the tabulated D call, TRBD2, remains unverified against the DNA. TRBV21-1 corresponds to a pseudogene. The CDR3 is made up of 12 amino acids. The CDR3 DNA is TGTGCCAGCAGCAAAGGTAACGGTCAGCAGTACTTC. As protein: CASSKGNGQQYF.

The rearrangement links TRBV27 to TRBJ1-3; 7 nucleotides match TRBD1. The CDR3 length is 13 residues. Germline-derived CDR1 and CDR2 are MNHEY and SMNVEV (reference sequence). J lost 4 bases, V lost 8 bases, and 5 bases had no gene match. The CDR3 region is CASGTEFGNTIYF. CDR3 sequence (DNA): TGTGCCAGCGGGACAGAGTTCGGAAACACCATATATTTT.

This clone occurred once. This chain joins TRBV11-2 and TRBJ2-3; 9 bases are shared with TRBD2. Germline CDR1 and CDR2: SGHAT and FQNNGV. The junction had 7 bases not matched to a gene; V was cut back by 3 bases and J by 0 bases. The CDR3 covers 17 residues. CDR3 residues: CASSFSSGALSTDTQYF. The CDR3 coding sequence is TGTGCCAGCAGCTTCTCTAGCGGGGCCCTAAGCACAGATACGCAGTATTTT.

CDR3 bases: TGCGCCAGCAGCTCCTTACCCTGGACAGGGGGGGCCATGAACACTGAAGCTTTCTTT. Its translation is CASSSLPWTGGAMNTEAFF. This rearrangement joins TRBV5-1 to TRBJ1-1, with 10 bases fitting TRBD1. J lost 0 bases, V lost 3 bases, and 14 bases had no gene match. The CDR3 has 19 amino acids. Germline-derived CDR1 and CDR2 are SGHRS and YFSETQ.

The V call is TRBV20-1, the J call TRBJ2-5, with D perhaps TRBD1 (5 bases). The CDR3 loop spans 11 amino acids. Germline assignment: CDR1 DFQATT and CDR2 SNEGSKA (reference sequence). V shed 6 bases and J shed 3 bases, with 8 bases lying between them. The CDR3 region has the DNA TGCAGTGCCTTAGGGGAAGAGACCCAGTACTTC. This sequence encodes CSALGEETQYF.

This clone was recorded only once. V gene TRBV7-2 combines with J gene TRBJ1-4, with 9 bases fitting TRBD1. Germline-derived CDR1 and CDR2 are SGHTA and FQGNSA. The CDR3 totals 16 residues. V trimming: 5 bases; J trimming: 7 bases; junction bases outside the gene matches: 11. The CDR3 nucleotides are TGTGCCAGCAGCGCGACTCTAGGACAGGGGAGTGAAAAACTGTTTTTT. It specifies CASSATLGQGSEKLFF. Based on the CDR3 plus reference TRBV7-2 and TRBJ1-4, the full variable domain is GAGVSQSPSNKVTEKGKDVELRCDPISGHTALYWYRQSLGQGLEFLIYFQGNSAPDKSGLPSDRFSAERTGGSVSTLTIQRTQQEDSAVYLCASSATLGQGSEKLFFGSGTQLSVL.

The gene calls are TRBV2 and TRBJ2-3; a possible D gene is TRBD1 (6 bases). The CDR3 extends over 15 amino acids. Trimming removed 4 bases from V and 1 base from J, with 12 bases in between. The germline gives CDR1 SNHLY, CDR2 FYNNEI. DNA of the CDR3: TGTGCCAGCAGTGGGGATGCAGGGGGCACAGATACGCAGTATTTT. Protein product: CASSGDAGGTDTQYF.

This chain joins TRBV20-1 and TRBJ2-5, with D unclear. The CDR3 has 11 amino acids. V was clipped by 8 bases and J by 5 bases, with 12 bases between them. Germline V lookup: CDR1 DFQATT, CDR2 SNEGSKA (reference sequence). DNA of the CDR3: TGCAGTCACTTGTCTTACGAGACCCAGTACTTC. The encoded protein is CSHLSYETQYF.

The V gene is TRBV28, the J gene TRBJ1-2; D might be TRBD1 (6 bases). Trimming cost V 3 bases and J 8 bases, with 19 bases left between them. CDR3 length: 15 residues. The V gene's germline CDR1 is MDHEN and CDR2 SYDVKM. CDR3 amino acids: CASSLLHQGLGGYTF. The CDR3 DNA follows: TGTGCCAGCAGTTTGCTCCACCAGGGGTTAGGGGGCTACACCTTC.

The chain couples TRBV11-3 to TRBJ2-3, with a possible D match to TRBD1 (5 bases). Looked up from germline, CDR1 is SGHNT and CDR2 is YENEEA. With 0 bases removed from V and 1 base from J, the gap between germline ends came to 11 bases. The CDR3 runs 16 residues. The CDR3 DNA sequence: TGTGCCAGCAGCTTAGATCAGGGTGGGGGCACAGATACGCAGTATTTT. This sequence encodes CASSLDQGGGTDTQYF.

This clone has just a few counts. J is TRBJ1-3 and V is TRBV19; D ambiguous. Germline loops: CDR1 LNHDA, CDR2 SQIVND (reference sequence). The CDR3 has 14 residues. Trimming shortened V by 3 bases and J by 0 bases, and 6 bases separated the two germline ends. In nucleotides, the CDR3 is TGTGCCAGTAGTATCCCGTACTCTGGAAACACCATATATTTT. Translation: CASSIPYSGNTIYF. Variable domain in full (rest from reference TRBV19 and TRBJ1-3): DGGITQSPKYLFRKEGQNVTLSCEQNLNHDAMYWYRQDPGQGLRLIYYSQIVNDFQKGDIAEGYSVSREKKESFPLTVTSAQKNPTAFYLCASSIPYSGNTIYFGEGSWLTVV.

Note on this clone: Germline and junction disagree at one end, which may indicate a read error. The chain is built from TRBV7-2 and TRBJ1-1; D might be TRBD1 (6 bases). Germline-derived CDR1 and CDR2 are SGHTA and FQGNSA. The CDR3 is made up of 15 amino acids. CDR3 sequence (DNA): TGTGCCAGCACCTTAGGGGGGGGCCCCCAGTCTGAAGCTTTCTTT. Translated, it gives CASTLGGGPQSEAFF.

CDR3 amino acids: CASNPVGTDTQYF. CDR3 nucleotides: TGTGCCAGTAACCCCGTAGGCACAGATACGCAGTATTTT. The V call is TRBV19, the J call TRBJ2-3; no clear D. The V gene's germline CDR1 is LNHDA and CDR2 SQIVND (reference sequence). The CDR3 length is 13 residues. V lost 7 bases and J lost 1, with 9 bases in between.

The V gene is TRBV5-1, the J gene TRBJ2-7; TRBD1 matches 7 bases. The CDR3 is made up of 14 amino acids. The germline V gene encodes CDR1 SGHRS and CDR2 YFSETQ. V shed 4 bases, J shed 6 bases, and the junction held 10 bases outside the gene matches. CDR3: CASSLRTGPGEQYF. CDR3 coding DNA: TGCGCCAGCAGCCTCAGGACAGGTCCGGGCGAGCAGTACTTC.

The chain is built from TRBV10-3 and TRBJ2-1, with 9 bases fitting TRBD2. The length of the CDR3 is 15 residues. J lost 3 bases, V lost 3 bases, and 3 bases had no gene match. Germline values: CDR1 ENHRY, CDR2 SYGVKD. The CDR3 DNA follows: TGTGCCATCAGTGACGGGCGGGAGGGCTACAATGAGCAGTTCTTC. Amino acid sequence: CAISDGREGYNEQFF.

V and J are TRBV24-1 and TRBJ2-1, with D tentatively TRBD1 (5 bases). The germline gives CDR1 KGHDR, CDR2 SFDVKD. V was trimmed by 5 bases and J by 6 bases, leaving 13 bases between them. The CDR3 has 14 amino acids. The CDR3 protein is CATSASGGANEQFF. The CDR3 DNA follows: TGTGCCACCAGTGCCTCGGGTGGGGCCAATGAGCAGTTCTTC.

The J gene is TRBJ2-7, the V gene TRBV11-1; 14 nucleotides match TRBD2. Germline assignment: CDR1 SGHAT and CDR2 FQDESV (reference sequence). The CDR3 covers 16 residues. V was pared by 1 base and J by 3 bases, with 2 bases of the junction left unmatched. CDR3 sequence: CASSLEGTSGSYEQYF. CDR3 coding DNA: TGTGCCAGCAGCTTAGAAGGGACTAGCGGGAGCTACGAGCAGTACTTC. Filled out from reference TRBV11-1 and TRBJ2-7, the complete variable domain reads EAEVAQSPRYKITEKSQAVAFWCDPISGHATLYWYRQILGQGPELLVQFQDESVVDDSQLPKDRFSAERLKGVDSTLKIQPAELGDSAMYLCASSLEGTSGSYEQYFGPGTRLTVT.

The gene calls are TRBV5-1 and TRBJ2-5, with a possible D match to TRBD2 (5 bases). The CDR3 is 13 residues long. V lost 0 bases and J lost 4, with 7 bases in between. Looked up from germline, CDR1 is SGHRS and CDR2 is YFSETQ. Here the CDR3 reads CASSLVGVETQYF. CDR3 DNA: TGCGCCAGCAGCTTGGTCGGGGTAGAGACCCAGTACTTC.

The chain combines TRBV19 with TRBJ1-3, with unresolved D. Germline V gene data show CDR1 as LNHDA and CDR2 as SQIVND (reference sequence). This CDR3 is built from 14 residues. Trimming shortened V by 3 bases and J by 0 bases, and 6 bases separated the two germline ends. The CDR3: CASSIQVSGNTIYF. The CDR3 DNA sequence: TGTGCCAGTAGTATCCAGGTCTCTGGAAACACCATATATTTT.